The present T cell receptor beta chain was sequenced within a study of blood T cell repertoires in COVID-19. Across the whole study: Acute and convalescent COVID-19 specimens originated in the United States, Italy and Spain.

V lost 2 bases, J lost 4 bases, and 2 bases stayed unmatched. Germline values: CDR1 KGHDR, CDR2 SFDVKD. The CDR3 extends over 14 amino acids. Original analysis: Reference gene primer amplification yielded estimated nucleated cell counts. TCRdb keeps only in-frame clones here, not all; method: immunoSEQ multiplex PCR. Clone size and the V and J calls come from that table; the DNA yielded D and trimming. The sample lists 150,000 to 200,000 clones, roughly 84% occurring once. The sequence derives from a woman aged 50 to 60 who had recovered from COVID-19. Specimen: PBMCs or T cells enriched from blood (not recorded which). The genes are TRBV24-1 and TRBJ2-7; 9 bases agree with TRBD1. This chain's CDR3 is CATSDSGQGYEQYF. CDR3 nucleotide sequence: TGTGCCACCAGTGATTCGGGACAGGGATACGAGCAGTACTTC.